A single T cell receptor (beta chain) is shown here with its context. This record comes from a study of human T cells and chemical hapten exposure. As for time point: patch test 1, 2 weeks after DPC sensitization. The treatment: therapeutic diphenylcyclopropenone sensitization with weekly scalp DPC. Germline V gives CDR1 LGHDT, CDR2 YNNKEL (reference sequence). CDR3 length equals 15 residues. Between the trimmed V and J ends, which lost 4 bases and 5 bases, there was a span of 17 bases. The library labeled individual cDNA molecules by adding unique molecular identifiers to them. In TCRdb, the RACE reads were re-called with MiXCR into one record per CDR3 protein. The sample has about 100,000 distinct CDR3 sequences; roughly a tenth are singletons.

The receptor was derived from a man aged 35 to 55 with alopecia areata. Some clones in this sample may be carry-over from other donors' samples. Sequencing used whole blood, obtained in connection with sensitization to the hapten diphenylcyclopropenone (DPC). V usage is TRBV3-1 and J usage is TRBJ2-5; D tentatively fits TRBD1 or TRBD2 (6 bases each). The CDR3 DNA follows: TGTGCCAGCAGCCTCCGGGGGACAACCGGGGAGACCCAGTACTTC. Amino acids: CASSLRGTTGETQYF.